This TCR beta chain was profiled in a study of cytomegalovirus exposure and HLA in healthy donors. CDR3 length: 14 amino acids. V was cut by 7 bases and J by 0 bases, with 13 bases left in between. Germline CDR1 reads SQVTM; CDR2 reads ANQGSEA. Clones were sequenced by immunoSEQ multiplex PCR, and TCRdb holds only the in-frame ones, with some missing. The top ten hold around 0.84% of the sample, which has approximately 300,000 clones, around 86% seen once. The sample comprised PBMCs. The rearrangement uses TRBV29-1 and TRBJ2-1, with a weak D call TRBD2 (5 bases). The clonotype was recovered from a woman aged 18 to 35 in good health and CMV-seronegative. The DNA for the CDR3 is TGCAGCGGAACTGTGGGGAGCTCCTACAATGAGCAGTTCTTC. This encodes CSGTVGSSYNEQFF.